This paragraph reports one TCR beta chain. Its antigen remains unknown. Sample time point: cycle 4 day 1 (C4D1), after less than 7 weeks of nivolumab. No patient escaped relapse after autologous stem cell transplantation, and brentuximab vedotin exposure varied. Thawed PBMCs underwent magnetic negative selection to obtain purified CD8+ T cells. TCRdb's copy holds only in-frame clones and misses some; the assay was immunoSEQ multiplex PCR. The profile shows roughly 3,000 clones, about 69% of them singletons. The record originates from a study of PD-1 blockade in classical Hodgkin lymphoma. Study observations and caveats: As was reported, newly diagnosed patients showed lower baseline TCR diversity than healthy donors did.

J gave up 5 bases and V 0 bases, and 6 bases lay outside the gene matches. This CDR3 contains 17 residues. The germline gives CDR1 SGDLS, CDR2 YYNGEE. This material consisted of CD8+ T cells from blood, taken before the fourth cycle of nivolumab. The rearrangement links TRBV9 to TRBJ2-5, with 14 positions matching TRBD2. The clonotype was recovered from a human donor with classical Hodgkin lymphoma. The CDR3 sequence: CASSVGLAGGPSETQYF. CDR3 in DNA: TGTGCCAGCAGCGTAGGACTAGCGGGGGGGCCTTCGGAGACCCAGTACTTC.